These 31 T cell receptor beta chains were all obtained from the same sample, sequenced in a study of OX40 agonist ivuxolimab in advanced cancers. TCRdb's copy holds only in-frame clones and misses some; the assay was immunoSEQ multiplex PCR. The table includes about 75,000 clones, about 92% detected once. The sample consisted of CD4+ or CD8+ T cells sorted from blood, taken in a trial of the OX40 agonist ivuxolimab. The receptors shown here come from an adult with an advanced solid tumor such as melanoma, head and neck, liver or kidney cancer.

The chain is built from TRBV5-1 and TRBJ1-5; D gene uncertain. Trimming took off 0 bases at V and 4 bases at J, with 8 bases between the two ends. Germline V gene data show CDR1 as SGHRS and CDR2 as YFSETQ. The CDR3 has 14 amino acids. CDR3 DNA: TGCGCCAGCAGCTTGGGTGAGGTAAATCAGCCCCAGCATTTT. This sequence encodes CASSLGEVNQPQHF.

The chain recombines TRBV6-5 with TRBJ2-7; the D is unclear. This CDR3 region has 15 residues. The germline V gene has CDR1 MNHEY and CDR2 SVGAGI. Trimming took off 6 bases at V and 0 bases at J, with 15 bases between the two ends. The CDR3 DNA sequence: TGTGCCAGCAGAGTGAACCCTATCCTCTCCTACGAGCAGTACTTC. Its protein product is CASRVNPILSYEQYF.

This clone was picked up one time. The same CDR3 also results from other DNA sequences found in this sample. In DNA form, the CDR3 reads TGTGCCAGCAGCCTCCGACTAGCGGGGGGAGGCGATACGCAGTATTTT. It yields the protein CASSLRLAGGGDTQYF. The gene calls are TRBV7-3 and TRBJ2-3; 13 bases match TRBD2. Looked up from germline, CDR1 is SGHTA and CDR2 is FQGTGA. The CDR3 contains 16 residues. J gave up 6 bases and V 5 bases, and 8 bases lay outside the gene matches.

This chain uses TRBV6-5 with TRBJ2-2; the match to TRBD2 covers 7 bases. This CDR3 has 15 amino acids. Trimming at V came to 0 bases and at J to 7 bases, leaving 5 bases not matched to a gene. The germline CDR1 and CDR2 sequences are MNHEY and SVGAGI. The CDR3 is CASSYSGGEGGELFF. CDR3 DNA: TGTGCCAGCAGTTACTCCGGAGGGGAGGGCGGGGAGCTGTTTTTT.

The genes are TRBV5-1 and TRBJ2-3; unclear D gene. Germline V gene lookup returns CDR1 SGHRS and CDR2 YFSETQ. Trimming took 4 bases from V and 2 from J, leaving 11 bases between them. CDR3 length: 14 residues. CDR3 residues: CASSTVAFTDTQYF. DNA of the CDR3: TGCGCCAGCAGCACAGTCGCCTTCACAGATACGCAGTATTTT.

V gene TRBV7-9 combines with J gene TRBJ2-3; no firm D call. CDR1 SEHNR and CDR2 FQNEAQ come from the germline V gene (reference sequence). This CDR3 has 12 amino acids. Trimming took off 4 bases at V and 6 bases at J, with 8 bases between the two ends. The DNA for the CDR3 is TGTGCCAGCAGCTCCGTAGGGGATACGCAGTATTTT. Residues: CASSSVGDTQYF.

The chain couples TRBV23-1 to TRBJ1-4; a weak D match, TRBD1 (6 bases). TRBV23-1 is given ORF status, its function remaining uncertain. V was shortened by 5 bases and J by 5 bases, with 18 bases between the two germline ends. The CDR3 contains 16 residues. The CDR3 loop is CASSLPKQGVNEKLFF. CDR3 DNA: TGCGCCAGCAGTTTACCAAAACAGGGTGTAAATGAAAAACTGTTTTTT.

CDR3 coding DNA: TGTGCCAGCTTAAAGGGAGGGCTTGGGGGTACGCAGTATTTT. Its translation is CASLKGGLGGTQYF. The V gene is TRBV7-2, the J gene TRBJ2-3; 7 bases match TRBD2. Trimming cost V 8 bases and J 8 bases; bases outside gene matches: 13. The CDR3 has 14 residues. The germline CDR1 and CDR2 sequences are SGHTA and FQGNSA. Supplemented by reference TRBV7-2 and TRBJ2-3, the full variable domain reads GAGVSQSPSNKVTEKGKDVELRCDPISGHTALYWYRQSLGQGLEFLIYFQGNSAPDKSGLPSDRFSAERTGGSVSTLTIQRTQQEDSAVYLCASLKGGLGGTQYFGPGTRLTVL.

This clone has only a few counts. The V gene is TRBV19, the J gene TRBJ1-5; 9 nucleotides line up with TRBD1. Germline V gives CDR1 LNHDA, CDR2 SQIVND (reference sequence). Losses at the gene ends were 6 bases for V and 4 bases for J; bases not matched to a gene: 7. The CDR3 totals 15 residues. CDR3 sequence reads: CASSPMGTGNQPQHF. Here the CDR3 DNA reads TGTGCCAGTAGCCCGATGGGGACAGGGAATCAGCCCCAGCATTTT.

The chain employs TRBV7-9 and TRBJ2-1, with 14 bases lining up with TRBD2. V lost 2 bases, J lost 3 bases, and 3 bases stayed unmatched. The V gene's germline CDR1 is SEHNR and CDR2 FQNEAQ (reference sequence). The CDR3 covers 17 residues. This CDR3 is CASSLRGTSGGYNEQFF. CDR3 DNA: TGTGCCAGCAGCTTACGAGGGACTAGCGGGGGCTACAATGAGCAGTTCTTC.

The CDR3 region is CASSPLPPPAGTGDSPLHF. In DNA, the CDR3 is TGTGCCAGTAGCCCCCTACCCCCGCCGGCCGGGACAGGGGATTCACCCCTCCACTTT. The chain links TRBV19 to TRBJ1-6, with 10 nucleotides matching TRBD1. The germline V gene encodes CDR1 LNHDA and CDR2 SQIVND (reference sequence). Trimming removed 6 bases from V and 8 bases from J; junction bases left unmatched: 19. This CDR3 contains 19 residues.

The rearrangement uses TRBV6-1 and TRBJ1-4; D gene unclear. V lost 6 bases and J 11 bases, leaving 22 bases between the germline ends. Per germline, CDR1 MNHNS and CDR2 SASEGT. This CDR3 has 15 residues. CDR3 coding DNA: TGTGCCAGCAGGCCCGACGTGGCCTTTGCGCGGAAACTGTTTTTT. It is translated as CASRPDVAFARKLFF.

V usage is TRBV2 and J usage is TRBJ1-5; 7 bases are shared with TRBD1. This CDR3 spans 14 amino acids. Trimming took 7 bases from V and 7 from J; bases not matched to a gene: 10. Germline V CDR1 and CDR2: SNHLY, FYNNEI. The CDR3 is CASTTTGLGQPQHF. The CDR3 DNA follows: TGTGCCAGCACTACGACAGGGTTGGGGCAGCCCCAGCATTTT. The full variable domain, in which reference TRBV2 and TRBJ1-5 provide the parts outside the CDR3, is EPEVTQTPSHQVTQMGQEVILRCVPISNHLYFYWYRQILGQKVEFLVSFYNNEISEKSEIFDDQFSVERPDGSNFTLKIRSTKLEDSAMYFCASTTTGLGQPQHFGDGTRLSIL.

Turning to this clone: The sample carries other DNA sequences with the same CDR3. The chain recombines TRBV28 with TRBJ2-2; D ambiguous. V was trimmed by 3 bases and J by 4 bases, leaving 6 bases between them. Germline CDR1 reads MDHEN; CDR2 reads SYDVKM. The CDR3 runs to 13 residues. The CDR3 DNA follows: TGTGCCAGCAGTTTCTCATTCACCGGGGAGCTGTTTTTT. Its translation is CASSFSFTGELFF.

V is TRBV5-1 and J is TRBJ2-3, with TRBD2 matching over 8 bases. From germline, CDR1 is SGHRS and CDR2 YFSETQ. Losses at the gene ends were 0 bases for V and 4 bases for J; bases not matched to a gene: 4. CDR3 length equals 15 residues. The CDR3 region has the DNA TGCGCCAGCAGCTTGGCCTCGGGAGGGGCAGATACGCAGTATTTT. This gives the protein CASSLASGGADTQYF.

The chain carries TRBV7-3 and TRBJ1-1, with 9 bases that match TRBD1. The germline V gene encodes CDR1 SGHTA and CDR2 FQGTGA. V trimming: 5 bases; J trimming: 1 base; junction bases outside the gene matches: 2. The CDR3 is 14 residues long. The CDR3 region is CASSQGQGNTEAFF. The CDR3 DNA reads TGTGCCAGCAGCCAGGGACAGGGGAACACTGAAGCTTTCTTT.

V and J are TRBV5-1 and TRBJ1-4; 7 nucleotides line up with TRBD1. The V and J ends lost 7 bases and 4 bases, in that order; junction bases with no gene match: 7. This CDR3 region has 14 residues. Germline CDR1 reads SGHRS; CDR2 reads YFSETQ. The CDR3 DNA follows: TGCGCCAGCGGACCGGGACAGCTTAATGAAAAACTGTTTTTT. Translated: CASGPGQLNEKLFF. The full variable domain, in which reference TRBV5-1 and TRBJ1-4 provide the parts outside the CDR3, is KAGVTQTPRYLIKTRGQQVTLSCSPISGHRSVSWYQQTPGQGLQFLFEYFSETQRNKGNFPGRFSGRQFSNSRSEMNVSTLELGDSALYLCASGPGQLNEKLFFGSGTQLSVL.

This clone came up a few times. This chain joins TRBV4-2 and TRBJ2-5, with 8 bases fitting TRBD2. The V segment lost 0 bases and the J segment 2 bases; nucleotides outside the gene matches: 5. Germline CDR1 is LGHNA and CDR2 is YNFKEQ. The CDR3 is 16 residues long. The DNA of the CDR3 is TGTGCCAGCAGCCAAGATTGGGCGGGGGGTCAAGAGACCCAGTACTTC. This translates into CASSQDWAGGQETQYF.

V is TRBV7-2 and J is TRBJ2-2, with 7 bases that match TRBD1. Germline CDR1 is SGHTA and CDR2 is FQGNSA. The trim removed 5 bases at V and 0 bases at J, leaving 3 bases unmatched. This CDR3 region has 15 residues. CDR3 protein: CASSTTGSNTGELFF. For the CDR3, the DNA is TGTGCCAGCAGCACGACAGGGTCGAACACCGGGGAGCTGTTTTTT.

This chain joins TRBV19 and TRBJ2-2; 7 nucleotides match TRBD1. Germline trimming cut 5 bases from V and 4 bases from J; bases unmatched to any gene: 7. There are 15 residues in the CDR3. Germline loops: CDR1 LNHDA, CDR2 SQIVND (reference sequence). The CDR3 bases are TGTGCCAGTAGTCCTGACAGGGCTGGCACCGGGGAGCTGTTTTTT. Translated: CASSPDRAGTGELFF.

This chain joins TRBV7-2 and TRBJ2-7; possible D gene TRBD1, 6 bases. CDR1 is SGHTA, CDR2 FQGNSA, per germline. This CDR3 region has 17 residues. V was trimmed by 5 bases and J by 0 bases, leaving 20 bases between them. CDR3 sequence reads: CASSARGSDKSSYEQYF. In nucleotides, the CDR3 is TGTGCCAGCAGCGCTAGGGGGTCGGACAAGAGCTCCTACGAGCAGTACTTC. The complete variable domain, with remaining parts taken from reference TRBV7-2 and TRBJ2-7, reads GAGVSQSPSNKVTEKGKDVELRCDPISGHTALYWYRQSLGQGLEFLIYFQGNSAPDKSGLPSDRFSAERTGGSVSTLTIQRTQQEDSAVYLCASSARGSDKSSYEQYFGPGTRLTVT.

The genes are TRBV6-4 and TRBJ1-2, with D possibly matching TRBD1 (6 bases). V was shortened by 5 bases and J by 1 base, with 11 bases between the two germline ends. Germline-derived CDR1 and CDR2 are MRHNA and SNTAGT. This CDR3 spans 14 amino acids. The CDR3 loop is CASSPGADNYGYTF. The CDR3 nucleotides read TGTGCCAGCAGTCCGGGGGCAGATAACTATGGCTACACCTTC.

V and J are TRBV10-1 and TRBJ2-7; D possibly corresponds to TRBD1 (6 bases). Between the trimmed V and J ends, which lost 4 bases and 3 bases, there was a span of 16 bases. Germline V gene lookup returns CDR1 WNHNN and CDR2 SYGVQD (reference sequence). The CDR3 sequence is 15 residues long. CDR3 DNA sequence: TGCGCCAGCAGTGTTTCCCGGACAGCCTACTACGAGCAGTACTTC. Amino acid sequence: CASSVSRTAYYEQYF.

The chain couples TRBV28 to TRBJ1-2; D ambiguous. The CDR3 sequence is 14 residues long. V lost 6 bases, J lost 4 bases, and 15 bases lay in between. Germline V gene data show CDR1 as MDHEN and CDR2 as SYDVKM. This CDR3 is CASSRTDGIYGYTF. CDR3 in DNA: TGTGCCAGCAGCCGCACGGACGGAATCTATGGCTACACCTTC.

The chain uses TRBV28 and TRBJ2-7; 8 nucleotides agree with TRBD1. V lost 7 bases to trimming and J lost 4 bases; unmatched junction nucleotides: 18. Germline V gene lookup returns CDR1 MDHEN and CDR2 SYDVKM. The CDR3 runs to 17 residues. The CDR3 DNA reads TGTGCCAGCACTAGTCTAGTCCAGGACAGGGTGGCTTACGAGCAGTACTTC. Amino acid sequence: CASTSLVQDRVAYEQYF.

This sequence joins TRBV9 and TRBJ2-3; 13 nucleotides align to TRBD2. In germline, CDR1 is SGDLS, CDR2 YYNGEE. The trim removed 0 bases at V and 5 bases at J, leaving 12 bases unmatched. This CDR3 has 19 residues. DNA of the CDR3: TGTGCCAGCAGCGTAGAGGCCCCCGGACTAGCGGGAGAACAAGATACGCAGTATTTT. Translation gives CASSVEAPGLAGEQDTQYF.

The V and J genes are TRBV30 and TRBJ2-3; D uncertain. V gave up 1 base and J gave up 3 bases, with 8 bases separating them. This CDR3 has 13 amino acids. Germline lookup yields CDR1 GTSNPN and CDR2 SVGIG (reference sequence). DNA of the CDR3: TGTGCCTGGAGTGGGACCGTGACAGATACGCAGTATTTT. Its protein is CAWSGTVTDTQYF.

This sequence joins TRBV2 and TRBJ1-2, with unresolved D. CDR1 and CDR2 (germline): SNHLY, FYNNEI. This CDR3 region has 12 residues. V lost 6 bases and J 6 bases, leaving 11 bases between the germline ends. Written as DNA, the CDR3 is TGTGCCAGCAGGCAAATAGGCGATGGCTACACCTTC. Translation gives CASRQIGDGYTF. Complete variable domain (other parts from reference TRBV2 and TRBJ1-2): EPEVTQTPSHQVTQMGQEVILRCVPISNHLYFYWYRQILGQKVEFLVSFYNNEISEKSEIFDDQFSVERPDGSNFTLKIRSTKLEDSAMYFCASRQIGDGYTFGSGTRLTVV.

The chain couples TRBV7-2 to TRBJ1-5; 9 bases agree with TRBD1. Germline loops: CDR1 SGHTA, CDR2 FQGNSA. The V segment lost 3 bases and the J segment 5 bases; nucleotides outside the gene matches: 5. The CDR3 sequence is 15 residues long. The CDR3 sequence: CASSLGQGNYQPQHF. CDR3 bases: TGTGCCAGCAGCTTGGGACAGGGAAACTATCAGCCCCAGCATTTT.

V usage is TRBV27 and J usage is TRBJ2-2; D may be TRBD1 or TRBD2 (5 bases each). Between the trimmed V and J ends, which lost 9 bases and 2 bases, there was a span of 16 bases. CDR3 size: 15 residues. The germline gives CDR1 MNHEY, CDR2 SMNVEV (reference sequence). The CDR3, as DNA: TGTGCCAGTAAAGGGGCGGGCCCTAACACCGGGGAGCTGTTTTTT. Amino acids: CASKGAGPNTGELFF.

This sequence joins TRBV25-1 and TRBJ1-4; no clear D. Trimming took off 5 bases at V and 5 bases at J, with 9 bases between the two ends. The CDR3 is 13 residues long. The germline gives CDR1 MGHDK, CDR2 SYGVNS. CDR3 region: CASSTDGNEKLFF. The CDR3 nucleotides are TGTGCCAGCAGTACGGACGGGAATGAAAAACTGTTTTTT.